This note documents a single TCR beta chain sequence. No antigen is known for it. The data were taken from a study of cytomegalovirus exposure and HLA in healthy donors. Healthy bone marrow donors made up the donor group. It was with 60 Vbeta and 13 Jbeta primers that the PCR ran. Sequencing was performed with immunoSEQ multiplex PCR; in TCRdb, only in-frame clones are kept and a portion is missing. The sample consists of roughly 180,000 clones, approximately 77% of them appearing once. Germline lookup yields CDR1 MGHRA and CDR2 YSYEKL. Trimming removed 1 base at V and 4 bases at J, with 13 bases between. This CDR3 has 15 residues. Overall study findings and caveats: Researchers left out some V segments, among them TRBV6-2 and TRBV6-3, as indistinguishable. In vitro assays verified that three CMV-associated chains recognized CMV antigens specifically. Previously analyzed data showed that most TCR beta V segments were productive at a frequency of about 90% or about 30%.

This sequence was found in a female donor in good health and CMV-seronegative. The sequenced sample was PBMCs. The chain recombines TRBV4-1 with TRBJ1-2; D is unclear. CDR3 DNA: TGCGCCAGCAGCCAAGGTTCAACAGCCTTCTATGGCTACACCTTC. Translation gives CASSQGSTAFYGYTF.